This TCR beta chain was sequenced in a study of T cells after yellow fever vaccination. Points from the study as a whole: Among primary-vaccination clones, most reappeared after the booster, at almost 98% for CD4 and approximately 88% for CD8. Though it reached lower strength, the secondary response hit its peak faster, day 5 versus 15.

This clonotype was counted once. The target antigen is unknown. TCRdb processed the 5' RACE reads anew with MiXCR; each CDR3 protein has one entry. The sample shows under 600,000 distinct CDR3 sequences, 13% of them seen only once. Sequences were derived from PBMCs, sampled on the day of the yellow fever booster vaccination. This receptor was taken from a man aged 25 to 40 who received the YFV17D yellow fever vaccine.

DNA of the CDR3: TGTGCCACCGGACGACTAGCGGGAGGAGAGACCCAGTACTTC. Translation: CATGRLAGGETQYF. The rearrangement links TRBV15 to TRBJ2-5, with TRBD2 matching over 13 bases. From germline, CDR1 is LNHNV and CDR2 YYDKDF (reference sequence). The CDR3 spans 14 residues. After removal of 8 bases from V and 4 bases from J, the junction contained 4 bases not matched to a gene.